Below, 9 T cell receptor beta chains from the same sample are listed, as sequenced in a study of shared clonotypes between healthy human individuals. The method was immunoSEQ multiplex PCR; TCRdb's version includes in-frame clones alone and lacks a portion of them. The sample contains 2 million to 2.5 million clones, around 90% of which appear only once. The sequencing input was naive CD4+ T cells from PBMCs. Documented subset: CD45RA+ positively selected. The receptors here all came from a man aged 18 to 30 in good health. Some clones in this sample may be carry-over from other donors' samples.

The CDR3 reads CASSMGLADYNEQFF. CDR3 in DNA: TGTGCCAGCAGCATGGGACTAGCCGATTACAATGAGCAGTTCTTC. The rearrangement links TRBV11-2 to TRBJ2-1, with TRBD2 matching 9 bases. The ends lost 5 bases at V and 4 bases at J; junction bases unmatched: 6. Germline values: CDR1 SGHAT, CDR2 FQNNGV. This CDR3 has 15 residues. The variable domain in full, completed from reference TRBV11-2 and TRBJ2-1, reads EAGVAQSPRYKIIEKRQSVAFWCNPISGHATLYWYQQILGQGPKLLIQFQNNGVVDDSQLPKDRFSAERLKGVDSTLKIQPAKLEDSAVYLCASSMGLADYNEQFFGPGTRLTVL.

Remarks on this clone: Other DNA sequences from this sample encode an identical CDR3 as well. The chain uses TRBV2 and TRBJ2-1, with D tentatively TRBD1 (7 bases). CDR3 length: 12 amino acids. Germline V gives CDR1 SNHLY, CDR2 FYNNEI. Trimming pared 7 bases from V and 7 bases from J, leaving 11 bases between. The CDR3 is CASTQGGNEQFF. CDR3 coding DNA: TGTGCCAGCACCCAGGGGGGAAATGAGCAGTTCTTC. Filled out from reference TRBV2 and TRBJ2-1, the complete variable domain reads EPEVTQTPSHQVTQMGQEVILRCVPISNHLYFYWYRQILGQKVEFLVSFYNNEISEKSEIFDDQFSVERPDGSNFTLKIRSTKLEDSAMYFCASTQGGNEQFFGPGTRLTVL.

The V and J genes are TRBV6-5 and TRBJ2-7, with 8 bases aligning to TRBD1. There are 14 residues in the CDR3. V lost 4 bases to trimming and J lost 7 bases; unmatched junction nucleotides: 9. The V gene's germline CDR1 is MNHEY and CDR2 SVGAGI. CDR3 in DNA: TGTGCCAGCAGTTGGGACAGGACACGGGGTGAGCAGTACTTC. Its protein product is CASSWDRTRGEQYF.

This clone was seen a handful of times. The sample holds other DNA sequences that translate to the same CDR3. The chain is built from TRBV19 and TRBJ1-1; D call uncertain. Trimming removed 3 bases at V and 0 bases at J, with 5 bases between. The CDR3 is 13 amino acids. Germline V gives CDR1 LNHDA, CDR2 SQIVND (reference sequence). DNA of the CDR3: TGTGCCAGTAGTATTCAGGTGAACACTGAAGCTTTCTTT. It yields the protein CASSIQVNTEAFF. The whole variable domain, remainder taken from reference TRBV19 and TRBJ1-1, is DGGITQSPKYLFRKEGQNVTLSCEQNLNHDAMYWYRQDPGQGLRLIYYSQIVNDFQKGDIAEGYSVSREKKESFPLTVTSAQKNPTAFYLCASSIQVNTEAFFGQGTRLTVV.

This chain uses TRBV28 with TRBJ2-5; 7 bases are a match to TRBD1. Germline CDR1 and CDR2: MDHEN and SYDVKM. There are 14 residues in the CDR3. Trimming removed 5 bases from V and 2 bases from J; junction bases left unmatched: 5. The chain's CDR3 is CASSNPGQQETQYF. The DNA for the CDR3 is TGTGCCAGCAGTAACCCGGGACAGCAAGAGACCCAGTACTTC.

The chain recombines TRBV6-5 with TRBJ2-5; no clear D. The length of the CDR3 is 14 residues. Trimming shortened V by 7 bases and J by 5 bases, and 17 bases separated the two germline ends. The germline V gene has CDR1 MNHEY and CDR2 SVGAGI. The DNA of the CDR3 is TGTGCCAGCAAAGGAACACTAAGTAGGGAGACCCAGTACTTC. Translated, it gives CASKGTLSRETQYF.

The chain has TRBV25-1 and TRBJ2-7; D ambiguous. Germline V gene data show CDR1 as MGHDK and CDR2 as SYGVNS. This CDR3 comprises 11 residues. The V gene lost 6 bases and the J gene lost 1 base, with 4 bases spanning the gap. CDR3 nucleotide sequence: TGTGCCAGCAGCCTGTCCTACGAGCAGTACTTC. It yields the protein CASSLSYEQYF.

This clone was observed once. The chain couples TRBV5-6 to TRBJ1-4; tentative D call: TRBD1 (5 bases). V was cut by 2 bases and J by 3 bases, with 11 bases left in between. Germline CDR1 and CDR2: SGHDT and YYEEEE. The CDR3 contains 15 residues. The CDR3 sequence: CASSFMRGSNEKLFF. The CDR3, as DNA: TGTGCCAGCAGCTTCATGAGGGGTTCTAATGAAAAACTGTTTTTT.

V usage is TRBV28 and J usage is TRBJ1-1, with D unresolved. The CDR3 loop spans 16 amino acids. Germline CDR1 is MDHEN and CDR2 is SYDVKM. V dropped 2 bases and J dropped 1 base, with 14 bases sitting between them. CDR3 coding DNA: TGTGCCAGCAGTTTAGGGTCGGCGGGGAAGAACACTGAAGCTTTCTTT. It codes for CASSLGSAGKNTEAFF.